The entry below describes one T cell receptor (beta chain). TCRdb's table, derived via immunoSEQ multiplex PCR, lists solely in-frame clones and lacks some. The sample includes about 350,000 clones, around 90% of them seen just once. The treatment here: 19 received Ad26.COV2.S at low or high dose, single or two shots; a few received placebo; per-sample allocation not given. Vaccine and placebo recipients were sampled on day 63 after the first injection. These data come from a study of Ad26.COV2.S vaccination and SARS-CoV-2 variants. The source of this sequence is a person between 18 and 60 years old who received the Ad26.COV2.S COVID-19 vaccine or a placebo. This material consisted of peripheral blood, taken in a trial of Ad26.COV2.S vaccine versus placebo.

CDR3 sequence: CASSSGQGEPYNEQFF. CDR3 DNA: TGTGCCAGCAGCTCGGGACAGGGCGAACCGTACAATGAGCAGTTCTTC. J is TRBJ2-1 and V is TRBV11-3, with 9 positions matching TRBD1. This CDR3 contains 16 residues. Germline trimming cut 4 bases from V and 4 bases from J; bases unmatched to any gene: 8. Looked up from germline, CDR1 is SGHNT and CDR2 is YENEEA.